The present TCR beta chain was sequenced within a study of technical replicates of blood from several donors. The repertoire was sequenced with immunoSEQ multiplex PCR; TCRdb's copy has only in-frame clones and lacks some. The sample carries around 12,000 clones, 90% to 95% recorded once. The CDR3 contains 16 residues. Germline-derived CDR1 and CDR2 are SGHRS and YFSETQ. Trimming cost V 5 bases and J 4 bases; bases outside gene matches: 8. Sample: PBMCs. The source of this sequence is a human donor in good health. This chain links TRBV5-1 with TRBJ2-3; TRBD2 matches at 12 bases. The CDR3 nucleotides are TGCGCCAGCAGATCCAACCTAGCGGGAGGGGCAGATACGCAGTATTTT. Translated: CASRSNLAGGADTQYF.